This record concerns one T cell receptor (beta chain) sequence. The data are from a study of blood T cell repertoires in COVID-19. For the study at large: Specimens from acute and convalescent COVID-19 originated in the United States, Italy and Spain. The cDNA or gDNA used as material had been derived from T cells, B-cell-depleted T cells, or PBMCs.

Seattle-derived patients entered the study during active infection and were followed longitudinally. In the authors' workflow: Estimated nucleated cell counts came from reference gene primer amplification. Here immunoSEQ multiplex PCR was the method, and the copy in TCRdb shows in-frame clones only, minus some. The V and J calls and the clone size are those of that table, but D and trimming were determined from the DNA. There are about 130,000 clones in the sample; more than 75% occur only once, and approximately 5.2% lies in the top ten. Germline V gene sequence: CDR1 LGHDT, CDR2 YNNKEL (reference sequence). The germline V and J ends were trimmed by 4 bases and 1 base, with 10 bases remaining between them. This CDR3 region has 14 residues.

V is TRBV3-1 (or the pseudogene TRBV3-2) and J is TRBJ1-1; possibly TRBD1 for D (6 bases). Sequencing used peripheral blood. This TCR derives from a woman in her 70s with COVID-19, enrolled during active disease. The CDR3 region has the DNA TGTGCCAGCAGCCTACCGACAGGGAACACTGAAGCTTTCTTT. Protein sequence: CASSLPTGNTEAFF.